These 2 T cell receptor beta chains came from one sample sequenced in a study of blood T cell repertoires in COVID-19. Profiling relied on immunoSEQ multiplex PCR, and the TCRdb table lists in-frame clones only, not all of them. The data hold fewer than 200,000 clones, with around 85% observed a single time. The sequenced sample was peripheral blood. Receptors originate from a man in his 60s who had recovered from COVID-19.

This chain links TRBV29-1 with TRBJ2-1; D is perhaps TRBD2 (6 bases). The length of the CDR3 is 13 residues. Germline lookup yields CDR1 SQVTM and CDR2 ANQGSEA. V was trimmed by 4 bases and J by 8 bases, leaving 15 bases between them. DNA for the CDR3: TGCAGCGTTGCCCGTTTTAGCGGCTATGAGCAGTTCTTC. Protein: CSVARFSGYEQFF.

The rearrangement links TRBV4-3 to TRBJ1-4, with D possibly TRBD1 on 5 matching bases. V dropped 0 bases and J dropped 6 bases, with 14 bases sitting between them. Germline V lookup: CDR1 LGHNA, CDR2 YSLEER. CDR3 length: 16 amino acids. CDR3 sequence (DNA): TGCGCCAGCAGCCAAGATTTTGGATTAGGGGATGAAAAACTGTTTTTT. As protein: CASSQDFGLGDEKLFF.